One sample yielded the 5 T cell receptor beta chains listed below, sequenced in a study of OX40 agonist ivuxolimab in advanced cancers. Data came from immunoSEQ multiplex PCR; TCRdb stores just in-frame clones and leaves some out. The data contain fewer than 65,000 clones, 80% to 90% of them singletons. This sample comprised CD4+ or CD8+ T cells sorted from blood, obtained in a trial of the OX40 agonist ivuxolimab. The receptors derive from an adult with an advanced solid tumor such as melanoma, head and neck, liver or kidney cancer.

The V gene is TRBV7-9, the J gene TRBJ2-1; no clear D gene. Germline V CDR1 and CDR2: SEHNR, FQNEAQ (reference sequence). The germline V and J ends were trimmed by 1 base and 12 bases, with 13 bases remaining between them. The CDR3 is made up of 13 amino acids. The CDR3 region has the DNA TGTGCCAGCAGCTTAGGGAATCCGGGCCTGCAGTTCTTC. This gives the protein CASSLGNPGLQFF.

This chain links TRBV6-6 with TRBJ2-7; D ambiguous. The CDR3 is 11 amino acids. Trimming took off 2 bases at V and 6 bases at J, with 5 bases between the two ends. CDR1 is MNHNY and CDR2 is SVGAGI in the germline V gene (reference sequence). The CDR3 here is CASSYALEQYF. DNA of the CDR3: TGTGCCAGCAGTTACGCCCTCGAGCAGTACTTC.

The V gene is TRBV11-2, the J gene TRBJ2-5; D is unclear. CDR3 length equals 13 residues. V lost 4 bases to trimming and J lost 0 bases, with 6 bases between them. Germline V lookup: CDR1 SGHAT, CDR2 FQNNGV. CDR3 DNA: TGTGCCAGCAGCTCTCGAGACCAAGAGACCCAGTACTTC. Protein sequence: CASSSRDQETQYF.

This rearrangement joins TRBV7-3 to TRBJ1-1; D ambiguous. The CDR3 spans 14 residues. The germline V and J ends were trimmed by 2 bases and 3 bases, with 10 bases remaining between them. The germline CDR1 and CDR2 sequences are SGHTA and FQGTGA. The CDR3 loop reads CASSLGGQHTEAFF. The CDR3 nucleotides are TGTGCCAGCAGCTTAGGAGGGCAACACACTGAAGCTTTCTTT.

The chain carries TRBV6-5 and TRBJ2-1; 10 nucleotides align to TRBD2. Looked up from germline, CDR1 is MNHEY and CDR2 is SVGAGI. This CDR3 contains 15 residues. Trimming took 6 bases from V and 3 from J; bases not matched to a gene: 5. CDR3 coding DNA: TGTGCCAGCAGGACTCTAGCGGGAGTCTACAATGAGCAGTTCTTC. This codes for CASRTLAGVYNEQFF.